A selection of T cell receptor beta chains follows, all from one sample in a study of blood T cells in healthy people across ages. One entry per CDR3 protein, called by TCRdb with MiXCR from the 5' RACE reads. The sample carries a few hundred thousand distinct CDR3 sequences, about 25% recorded once. The sequencing sample was made of blood. The receptors were gathered from a woman aged 65 to 85 in good health. CDR3s include the opening cysteine and the closing phenylalanine or tryptophan. The D gene is left open where the match is weak. Some rows have no size entry. The others give once, few or many, or a class for an expanded clone.

d_gene	j_gene	v_gene	abundance	CDR3aa	CDR3nt
-	TRBJ2-1	TRBV20-1	few	CSAWSGGRNEQFF	TGCAGTGCTTGGAGTGGGGGGCGGAATGAGCAGTTCTTC
TRBD2	TRBJ2-4	TRBV20-1	-	CSARDQVAGPAKNIQYF	TGCAGTGCTAGAGATCAAGTAGCGGGTCCAGCCAAAAACATTCAGTACTTC
-	TRBJ2-1	TRBV7-2	-	CASTIPGLKAPNEQFF	TGTGCCAGCACCATCCCGGGACTCAAGGCCCCCAATGAGCAGTTCTTC
-	TRBJ2-1	TRBV5-1	many	CASSLDILYNEQFF	TGCGCCAGCAGCTTGGACATCTTATACAATGAGCAGTTCTTC
-	TRBJ2-5	TRBV7-9	few	CASSPRRTGQETQYF	TGTGCCAGCAGCCCCCGAAGGACTGGCCAAGAGACCCAGTACTTC
-	TRBJ1-1	TRBV4-3	-	CASSQGGGVRAFF	TGCGCCAGCAGCCAAGGAGGTGGGGTCAGGGCTTTCTTT
TRBD1	TRBJ1-1	TRBV25-1	-	CASSEKYRGNTEAFF	TGTGCCAGCAGTGAAAAATACAGGGGAAACACTGAAGCTTTCTTT
-	TRBJ2-5	TRBV5-5	-	CASSSTGSPGAETQYF	TGTGCCAGCAGCTCTACAGGGTCACCAGGGGCCGAGACCCAGTACTTC
-	TRBJ1-6	TRBV7-2	few	CASSLQGIFNSPLHF	TGTGCCAGCAGCTTACAGGGGATTTTTAATTCACCCCTCCACTTT
TRBD1	TRBJ2-5	TRBV2	few	CASSGDRDVETQYF	TGTGCCAGCAGTGGGGACAGGGACGTGGAGACCCAGTACTTC
TRBD2	TRBJ2-7	TRBV7-2	-	CASSPLAGGQRGEQYF	TGTGCCAGCAGCCCTTTAGCGGGGGGGCAGAGGGGCGAGCAGTACTTC
-	TRBJ1-1	TRBV29-1	few	CSVDGEYTEAFF	TGCAGCGTTGACGGGGAGTACACTGAAGCTTTCTTT
TRBD1	TRBJ1-2	TRBV2	few	CASSGRADRGVGGYTF	TGTGCCAGCAGTGGGCGGGCCGACAGGGGAGTCGGAGGCTACACCTTC
TRBD1	TRBJ1-2	TRBV10-3	once	CAISGGQGRRDGYTF	TGTGCCATCAGTGGTGGACAGGGGCGTAGAGATGGCTACACCTTC
-	TRBJ1-2	TRBV7-8	-	CASSPQGRGEIYGYTF	TGTGCCAGCAGCCCTCAAGGTCGGGGCGAAATTTATGGCTACACCTTC
TRBD2	TRBJ2-5	TRBV5-1	-	CASSYAGTSEETQYF	TGCGCCAGCAGCTACGCCGGGACTAGCGAAGAGACCCAGTACTTC
-	TRBJ1-1	TRBV4-3	-	CASSQGLQGREAFF	TGCGCCAGCAGCCAAGGACTTCAGGGCAGGGAAGCTTTCTTT
TRBD1	TRBJ1-6	TRBV7-6	-	CASSLIPGQDIDNSPLHF	TGTGCCAGCAGCTTAATCCCGGGACAGGATATCGACAATTCACCCCTCCACTTT
TRBD2	TRBJ2-1	TRBV29-1	-	CSVVASGRAITNEQFF	TGCAGCGTTGTGGCTAGCGGGAGGGCTATCACGAATGAGCAGTTCTTC
-	TRBJ2-1	TRBV11-2	few	CASSWGGTGASYNEQFF	TGTGCCAGCAGCTGGGGTGGTACTGGCGCCTCCTACAATGAGCAGTTCTTC
-	TRBJ2-5	TRBV20-1	few	CSATSGIQETQYF	TGCAGTGCTACCAGCGGAATACAAGAGACCCAGTACTTC
TRBD2	TRBJ2-5	TRBV20-1	-	CSAKSPLAGGIQETQYF	TGCAGTGCTAAGTCCCCTTTAGCGGGGGGGATCCAAGAGACCCAGTACTTC
TRBD1	TRBJ1-2	TRBV15	few	CATSRYRDRGDGYTF	TGTGCCACCAGCAGGTACCGGGACAGGGGCGATGGCTACACCTTC
-	TRBJ1-4	TRBV6-1	-	CASREDATNEKLFF	TGTGCCAGCAGGGAAGATGCAACTAATGAAAAACTGTTTTTT
TRBD2	TRBJ2-5	TRBV15	few	CATSRRLAGETQYF	TGTGCCACCAGCAGGAGACTAGCGGGCGAGACCCAGTACTTC
TRBD1	TRBJ2-5	TRBV29-1	few	CSVDRGIGETQYF	TGCAGCGTTGACAGGGGGATTGGAGAGACCCAGTACTTC
TRBD2	TRBJ2-2	TRBV7-3	few	CASSRGGRQTGELFF	TGTGCCAGCAGCCGGGGGGGCCGTCAGACCGGGGAGCTGTTTTTT
TRBD1	TRBJ1-2	TRBV12-3/TRBV12-4	few	CASSLTGGNGYTF	TGTGCCAGCAGTTTGACAGGGGGGAATGGCTACACCTTC
-	TRBJ2-5	TRBV5-1	few	CASSRTAGSETQYF	TGCGCCAGCAGCCGGACAGCGGGTTCTGAGACCCAGTACTTC
TRBD1	TRBJ1-5	TRBV10-3	few	CAICADRAGNQPQHF	TGTGCCATCTGTGCGGACAGGGCCGGCAATCAGCCCCAGCATTTT
-	TRBJ2-6	TRBV7-9	-	CASSLPSAGANVLTF	TGTGCCAGCAGCTTACCATCTGCTGGGGCCAACGTCCTGACTTTC
-	TRBJ2-5	TRBV4-2	-	CASRQSGYQETQYF	TGTGCCAGCAGACAATCCGGGTACCAAGAGACCCAGTACTTC
-	TRBJ2-5	TRBV9	-	CASSVDRGLETQYF	TGTGCCAGCAGCGTAGATCGTGGTCTGGAGACCCAGTACTTC
-	TRBJ1-1	TRBV5-6	-	CASPLPNDEAFF	TGTGCCAGCCCCCTACCTAATGATGAAGCTTTCTTT
TRBD2	TRBJ2-1	TRBV7-3	few	CASSSLASAGVYNEQFF	TGTGCCAGCAGCTCATTAGCATCAGCGGGGGTTTACAATGAGCAGTTCTTC
TRBD1	TRBJ2-7	TRBV4-2	few	CASSQGQGSYEQYF	TGTGCCAGCAGCCAAGGACAGGGCTCCTACGAGCAGTACTTC
-	TRBJ2-7	TRBV5-1	few	CASRRAGSSYEQYF	TGCGCCAGCAGAAGGGCAGGGAGCTCCTACGAGCAGTACTTC
TRBD1	TRBJ2-5	TRBV5-1	few	CASSTPGGQETQYF	TGCGCCAGCAGCACCCCAGGGGGACAAGAGACCCAGTACTTC
-	TRBJ2-3	TRBV7-7	few	CASSPSWAGDTYSTDTQYF	TGTGCCAGCAGCCCCTCATGGGCGGGGGACACCTATAGCACAGATACGCAGTATTTT
TRBD1	TRBJ2-3	TRBV12-3/TRBV12-4	-	CASSLASSGQGGRDTQYF	TGTGCCAGCAGTTTAGCGAGCTCCGGACAGGGGGGAAGAGATACGCAGTATTTT
-	TRBJ2-3	TRBV12-3/TRBV12-4	-	CASSFGRGTTDTQYF	TGTGCCAGCAGTTTTGGGAGGGGGACCACAGATACGCAGTATTTT
TRBD1	TRBJ1-5	TRBV28	few	CASSLGPGQPNQPQHF	TGTGCCAGCAGTTTGGGACCGGGACAGCCCAATCAGCCCCAACATTTT
-	TRBJ2-7	TRBV20-1	few	CSAQSSYEQYF	TGCAGTGCGCAGAGCTCCTACGAGCAGTACTTC
-	TRBJ1-2	TRBV3-1	-	CASSPRGGDMNYGYTF	TGTGCCAGCAGTCCCCGGGGGGGAGACATGAACTATGGCTACACCTTC
-	TRBJ2-2	TRBV3-1	few	CASSHWGESGELFF	TGTGCCAGCAGCCACTGGGGGGAATCCGGGGAGCTGTTTTTT
-	TRBJ2-1	TRBV29-1	many	CSTFSGLNNEQFF	TGCAGTACTTTCTCGGGCCTTAACAATGAGCAGTTCTTC